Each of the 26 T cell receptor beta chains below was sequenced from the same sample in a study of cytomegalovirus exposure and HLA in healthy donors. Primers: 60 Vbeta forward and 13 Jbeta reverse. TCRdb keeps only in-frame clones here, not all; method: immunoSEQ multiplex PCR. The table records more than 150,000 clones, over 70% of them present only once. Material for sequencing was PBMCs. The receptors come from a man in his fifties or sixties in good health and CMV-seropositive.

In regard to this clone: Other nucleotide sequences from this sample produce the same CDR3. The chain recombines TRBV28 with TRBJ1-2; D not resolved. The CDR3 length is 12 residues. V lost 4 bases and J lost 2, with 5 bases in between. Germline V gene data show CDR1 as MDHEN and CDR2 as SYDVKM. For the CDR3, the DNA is TGTGCCAGCAGTTCCAGGAACTATGGCTACACCTTC. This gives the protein CASSSRNYGYTF.

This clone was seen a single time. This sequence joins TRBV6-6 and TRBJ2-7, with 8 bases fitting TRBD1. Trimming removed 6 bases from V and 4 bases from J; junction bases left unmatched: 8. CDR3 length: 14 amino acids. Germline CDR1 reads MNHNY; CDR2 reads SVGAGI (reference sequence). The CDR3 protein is CASREGTGNYEQYF. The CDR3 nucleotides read TGTGCCAGCAGGGAAGGGACAGGAAATTACGAGCAGTACTTC.

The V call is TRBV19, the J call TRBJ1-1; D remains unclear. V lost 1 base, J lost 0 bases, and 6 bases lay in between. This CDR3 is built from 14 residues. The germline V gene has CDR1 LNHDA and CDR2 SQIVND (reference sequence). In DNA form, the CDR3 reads TGTGCCAGTAGTATAGGCCCAGTGAACACTGAAGCTTTCTTT. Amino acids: CASSIGPVNTEAFF.

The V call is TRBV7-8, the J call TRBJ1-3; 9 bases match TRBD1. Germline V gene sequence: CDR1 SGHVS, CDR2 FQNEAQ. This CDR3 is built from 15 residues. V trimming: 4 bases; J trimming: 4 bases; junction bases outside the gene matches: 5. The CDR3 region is CASSSRDRAGNTIYF. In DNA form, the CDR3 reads TGTGCCAGCAGCTCACGGGACAGGGCCGGAAACACCATATATTTT.

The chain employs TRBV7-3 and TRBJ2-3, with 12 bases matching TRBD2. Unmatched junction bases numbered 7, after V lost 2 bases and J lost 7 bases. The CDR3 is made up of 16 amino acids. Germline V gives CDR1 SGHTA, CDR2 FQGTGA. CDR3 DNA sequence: TGTGCCAGCAGCTTAGAGGCTAGCGGGGGGGCATATACGCAGTATTTT. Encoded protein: CASSLEASGGAYTQYF. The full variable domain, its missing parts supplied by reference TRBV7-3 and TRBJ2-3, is GAGVSQTPSNKVTEKGKYVELRCDPISGHTALYWYRQSLGQGPEFLIYFQGTGAADDSGLPNDRFFAVRPEGSVSTLKIQRTERGDSAVYLCASSLEASGGAYTQYFGPGTRLTVL.

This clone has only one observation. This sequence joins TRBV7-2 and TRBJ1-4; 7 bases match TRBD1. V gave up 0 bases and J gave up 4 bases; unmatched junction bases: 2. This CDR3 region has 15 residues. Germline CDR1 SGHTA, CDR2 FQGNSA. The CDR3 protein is CASSLAGGVNEKLFF. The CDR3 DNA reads TGTGCCAGCAGCTTAGCAGGGGGCGTTAATGAAAAACTGTTTTTT.

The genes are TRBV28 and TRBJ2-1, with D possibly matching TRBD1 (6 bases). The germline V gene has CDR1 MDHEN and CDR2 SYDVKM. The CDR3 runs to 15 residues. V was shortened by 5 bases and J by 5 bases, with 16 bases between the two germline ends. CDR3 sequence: CASSPPVDSDNEQFF. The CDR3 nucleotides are TGTGCCAGCAGTCCCCCCGTGGACAGCGACAATGAGCAGTTCTTC.

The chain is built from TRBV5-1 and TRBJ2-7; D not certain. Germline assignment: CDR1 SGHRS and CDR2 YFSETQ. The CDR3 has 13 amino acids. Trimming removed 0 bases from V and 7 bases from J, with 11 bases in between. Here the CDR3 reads CASSLELVGEQYF. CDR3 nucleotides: TGCGCCAGCAGCTTGGAGCTAGTTGGGGAGCAGTACTTC.

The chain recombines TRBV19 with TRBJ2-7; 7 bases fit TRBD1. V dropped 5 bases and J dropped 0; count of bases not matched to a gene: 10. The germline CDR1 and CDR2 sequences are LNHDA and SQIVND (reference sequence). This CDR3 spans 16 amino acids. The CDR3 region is CASSDPRGTSSYEQYF. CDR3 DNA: TGTGCCAGTAGTGACCCCAGGGGGACCTCCTCCTACGAGCAGTACTTC.

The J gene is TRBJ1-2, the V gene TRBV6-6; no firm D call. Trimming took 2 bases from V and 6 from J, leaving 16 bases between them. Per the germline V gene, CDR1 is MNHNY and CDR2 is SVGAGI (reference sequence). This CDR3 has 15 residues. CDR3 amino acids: CASSYPPGWMDGYTF. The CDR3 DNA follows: TGTGCCAGCAGTTACCCCCCGGGGTGGATGGATGGCTACACCTTC.

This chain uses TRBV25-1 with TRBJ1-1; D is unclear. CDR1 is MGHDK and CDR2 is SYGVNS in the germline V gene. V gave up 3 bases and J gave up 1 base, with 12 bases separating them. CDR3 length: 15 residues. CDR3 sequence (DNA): TGTGCCAGCAGTGACCTCAGGTTAACGAACACTGAAGCTTTCTTT. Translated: CASSDLRLTNTEAFF.

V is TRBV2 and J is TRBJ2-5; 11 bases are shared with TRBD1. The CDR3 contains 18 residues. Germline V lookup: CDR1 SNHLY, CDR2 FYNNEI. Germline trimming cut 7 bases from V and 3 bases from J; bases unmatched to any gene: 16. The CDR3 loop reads CASKRTGGDLSAEETQYF. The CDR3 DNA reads TGTGCCAGCAAGAGGACAGGGGGCGACTTGTCAGCAGAAGAGACCCAGTACTTC.

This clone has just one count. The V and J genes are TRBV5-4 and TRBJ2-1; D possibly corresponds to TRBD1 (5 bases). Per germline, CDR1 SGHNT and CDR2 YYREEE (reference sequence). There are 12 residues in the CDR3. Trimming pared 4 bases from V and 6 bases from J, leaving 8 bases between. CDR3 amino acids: CASSADSNEQFF. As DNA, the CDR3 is TGTGCCAGCAGCGCCGACAGCAATGAGCAGTTCTTC.

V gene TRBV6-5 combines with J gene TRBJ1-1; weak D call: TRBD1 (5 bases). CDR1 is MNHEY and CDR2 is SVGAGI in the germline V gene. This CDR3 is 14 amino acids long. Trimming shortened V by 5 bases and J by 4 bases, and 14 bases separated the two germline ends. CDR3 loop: CASSERQGTTEAFF. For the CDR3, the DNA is TGTGCCAGCAGTGAAAGGCAGGGAACCACTGAAGCTTTCTTT.

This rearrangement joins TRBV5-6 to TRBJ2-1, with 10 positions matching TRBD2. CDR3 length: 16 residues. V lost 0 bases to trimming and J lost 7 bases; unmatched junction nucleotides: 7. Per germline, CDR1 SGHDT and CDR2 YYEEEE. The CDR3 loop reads CASSLGLSGGRNEQFF. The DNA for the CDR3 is TGTGCCAGCAGCTTGGGGCTTAGCGGGGGGAGGAATGAGCAGTTCTTC.

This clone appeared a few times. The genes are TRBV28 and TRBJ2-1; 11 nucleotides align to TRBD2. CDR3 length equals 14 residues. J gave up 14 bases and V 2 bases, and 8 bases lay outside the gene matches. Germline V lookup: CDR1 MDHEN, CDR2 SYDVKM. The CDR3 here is CASSLGTSGRPKFF. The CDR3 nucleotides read TGTGCCAGCAGTTTAGGAACTAGCGGGAGACCGAAGTTCTTC. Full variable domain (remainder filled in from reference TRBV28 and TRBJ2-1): DVKVTQSSRYLVKRTGEKVFLECVQDMDHENMFWYRQDPGLGLRLIYFSYDVKMKEKGDIPEGYSVSREKKERFSLILESASTNQTSMYLCASSLGTSGRPKFFGPGTRLTVL.

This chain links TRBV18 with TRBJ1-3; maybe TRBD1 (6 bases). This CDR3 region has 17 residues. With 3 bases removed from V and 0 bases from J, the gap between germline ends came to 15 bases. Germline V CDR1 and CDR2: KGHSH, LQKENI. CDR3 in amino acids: CASSPQPFRGSGNTIYF. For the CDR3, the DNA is TGTGCCAGCTCACCGCAACCATTCAGGGGCTCTGGAAACACCATATATTTT. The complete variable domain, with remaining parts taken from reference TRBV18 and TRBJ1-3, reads NAGVMQNPRHLVRRRGQEARLRCSPMKGHSHVYWYRQLPEEGLKFMVYLQKENIIDESGMPKERFSAEFPKEGPSILRIQQVVRGDSAAYFCASSPQPFRGSGNTIYFGEGSWLTVV.

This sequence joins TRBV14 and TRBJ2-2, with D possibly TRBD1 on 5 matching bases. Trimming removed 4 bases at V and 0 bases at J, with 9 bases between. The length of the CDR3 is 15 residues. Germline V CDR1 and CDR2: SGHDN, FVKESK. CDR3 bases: TGTGCCAGCAGCCGACAGAACGCGAACACCGGGGAGCTGTTTTTT. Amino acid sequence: CASSRQNANTGELFF.

CDR3 region: CASSLREGSQPQHF. DNA of the CDR3: TGTGCCAGCAGCTTGAGGGAGGGAAGCCAGCCCCAGCATTTT. This sequence joins TRBV13 and TRBJ1-5; no definite D call. Trimming removed 3 bases at V and 7 bases at J, with 13 bases between. Germline CDR1 reads PRHDT; CDR2 reads FYEKMQ (reference sequence). This CDR3 contains 14 residues.

The CDR3 here is CASRTQDSGVRQFF. In nucleotides, the CDR3 is TGTGCCAGCAGGACCCAAGATTCCGGGGTAAGGCAGTTCTTC. V usage is TRBV6-5 and J usage is TRBJ2-1; D might be TRBD2 (5 bases). V lost 6 bases and J lost 12, with 21 bases in between. Germline loops: CDR1 MNHEY, CDR2 SVGAGI. This CDR3 is 14 amino acids long.

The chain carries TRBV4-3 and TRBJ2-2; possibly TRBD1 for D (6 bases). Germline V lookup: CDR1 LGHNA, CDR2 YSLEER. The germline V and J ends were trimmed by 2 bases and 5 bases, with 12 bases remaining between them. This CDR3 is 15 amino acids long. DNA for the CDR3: TGCGCCAGCAGCCAAAGATTTACAGGGACCGGGGAGCTGTTTTTT. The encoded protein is CASSQRFTGTGELFF.

CDR3 in amino acids: CASSFRGVGYEQYF. For the CDR3, the DNA is TGTGCCAGCAGCTTTAGAGGAGTGGGTTACGAGCAGTACTTC. The chain uses TRBV11-2 and TRBJ2-7; D remains unclear. The CDR3 covers 14 residues. CDR1 and CDR2 from the germline V gene are SGHAT and FQNNGV. Deletions cut 3 bases from V and 4 bases from J, with 13 bases between.

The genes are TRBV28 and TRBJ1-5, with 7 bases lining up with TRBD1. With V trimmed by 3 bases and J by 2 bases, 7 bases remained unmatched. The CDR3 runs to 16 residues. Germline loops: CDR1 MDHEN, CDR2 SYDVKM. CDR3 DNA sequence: TGTGCCAGCAGTTTTTCAGGGGGATACGGCAATCAGCCCCAGCATTTT. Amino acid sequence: CASSFSGGYGNQPQHF. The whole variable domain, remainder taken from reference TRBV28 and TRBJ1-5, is DVKVTQSSRYLVKRTGEKVFLECVQDMDHENMFWYRQDPGLGLRLIYFSYDVKMKEKGDIPEGYSVSREKKERFSLILESASTNQTSMYLCASSFSGGYGNQPQHFGDGTRLSIL.

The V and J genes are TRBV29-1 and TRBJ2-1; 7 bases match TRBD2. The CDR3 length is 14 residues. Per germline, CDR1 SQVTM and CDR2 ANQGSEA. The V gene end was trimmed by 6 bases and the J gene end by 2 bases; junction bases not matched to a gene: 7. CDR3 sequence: CSVHPSGTYNEQFF. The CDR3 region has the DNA TGCAGCGTCCACCCCAGCGGGACCTACAATGAGCAGTTCTTC.

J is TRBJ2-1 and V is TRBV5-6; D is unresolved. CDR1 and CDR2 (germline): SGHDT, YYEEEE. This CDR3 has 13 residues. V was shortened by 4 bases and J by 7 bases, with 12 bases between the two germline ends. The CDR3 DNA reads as TGTGCCAGCAGCCTTTACTTAGCAAATGAGCAGTTCTTC. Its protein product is CASSLYLANEQFF.

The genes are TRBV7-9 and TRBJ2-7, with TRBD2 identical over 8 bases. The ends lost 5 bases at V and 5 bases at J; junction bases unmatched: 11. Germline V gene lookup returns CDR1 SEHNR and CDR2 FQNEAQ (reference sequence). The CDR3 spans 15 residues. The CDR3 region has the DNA TGTGCCAGCAGCCCGCCAAGCGGGAGTCAGAACGAGCAGTACTTC. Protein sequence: CASSPPSGSQNEQYF.